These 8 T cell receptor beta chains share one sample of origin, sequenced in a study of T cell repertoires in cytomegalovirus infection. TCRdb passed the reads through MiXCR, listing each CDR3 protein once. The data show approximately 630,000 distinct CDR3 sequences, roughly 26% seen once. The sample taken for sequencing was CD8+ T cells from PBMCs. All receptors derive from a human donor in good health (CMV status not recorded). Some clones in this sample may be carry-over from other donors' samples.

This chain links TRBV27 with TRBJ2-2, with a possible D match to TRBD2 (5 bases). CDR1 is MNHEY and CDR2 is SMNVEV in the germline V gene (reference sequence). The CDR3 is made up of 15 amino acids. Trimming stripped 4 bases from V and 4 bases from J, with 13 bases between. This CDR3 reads CASSSPGYATGELFF. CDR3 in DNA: TGTGCCAGCAGTTCGCCGGGATATGCCACCGGGGAGCTGTTTTTT.

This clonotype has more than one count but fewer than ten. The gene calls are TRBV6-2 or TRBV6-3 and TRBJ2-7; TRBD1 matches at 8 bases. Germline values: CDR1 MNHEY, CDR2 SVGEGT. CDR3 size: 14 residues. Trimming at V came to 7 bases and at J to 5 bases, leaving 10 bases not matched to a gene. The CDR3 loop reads CASKDGQGRDEQYV. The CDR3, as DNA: TGTGCCAGCAAAGACGGACAGGGCCGGGACGAGCAGTACGTC.

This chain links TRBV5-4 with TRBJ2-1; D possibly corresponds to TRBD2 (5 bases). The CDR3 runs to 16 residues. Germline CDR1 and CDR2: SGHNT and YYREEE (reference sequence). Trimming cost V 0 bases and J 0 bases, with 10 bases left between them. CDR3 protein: CASSLGRESSYNEQFF. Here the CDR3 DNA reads TGTGCCAGCAGCTTGGGCCGGGAAAGCTCCTACAATGAGCAGTTCTTC. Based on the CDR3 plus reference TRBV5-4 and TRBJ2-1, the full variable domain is ETGVTQSPTHLIKTRGQQVTLRCSSQSGHNTVSWYQQALGQGPQFIFQYYREEENGRGNFPPRFSGLQFPNYSSELNVNALELDDSALYLCASSLGRESSYNEQFFGPGTRLTVL.

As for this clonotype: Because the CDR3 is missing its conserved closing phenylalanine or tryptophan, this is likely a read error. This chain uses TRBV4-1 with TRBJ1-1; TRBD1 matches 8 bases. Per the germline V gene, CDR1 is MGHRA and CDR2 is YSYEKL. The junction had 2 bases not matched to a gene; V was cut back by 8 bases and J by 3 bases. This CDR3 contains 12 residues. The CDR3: CASGQGDTEAFI. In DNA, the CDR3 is TGCGCCAGCGGACAGGGAGACACTGAAGCTTTCATT.

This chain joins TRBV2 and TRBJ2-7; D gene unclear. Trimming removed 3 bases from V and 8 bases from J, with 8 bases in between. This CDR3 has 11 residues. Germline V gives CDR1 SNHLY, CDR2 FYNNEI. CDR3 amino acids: CASSERPQQYV. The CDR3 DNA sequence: TGTGCCAGCAGTGAGAGGCCGCAGCAGTACGTC.

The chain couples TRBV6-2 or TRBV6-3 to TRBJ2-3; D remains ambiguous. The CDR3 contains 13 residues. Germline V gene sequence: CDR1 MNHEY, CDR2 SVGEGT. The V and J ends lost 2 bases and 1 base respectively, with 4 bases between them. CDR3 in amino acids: CASSYDGTDTQYF. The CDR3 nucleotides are TGTGCCAGCAGTTACGACGGCACAGATACGCAGTATTTT.

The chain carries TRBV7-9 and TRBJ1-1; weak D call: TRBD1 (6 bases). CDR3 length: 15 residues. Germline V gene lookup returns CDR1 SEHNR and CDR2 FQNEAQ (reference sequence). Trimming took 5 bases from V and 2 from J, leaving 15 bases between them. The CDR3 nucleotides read TGTGCCAGCAGCGGCCCACAGGGAATCAACACTGAAGCTTTCTTT. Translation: CASSGPQGINTEAFF.

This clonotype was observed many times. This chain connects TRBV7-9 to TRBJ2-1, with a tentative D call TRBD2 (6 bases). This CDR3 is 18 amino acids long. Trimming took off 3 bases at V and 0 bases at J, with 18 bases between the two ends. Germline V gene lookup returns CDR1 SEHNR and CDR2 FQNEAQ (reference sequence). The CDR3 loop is CASSLGSFLATSYNEQFF. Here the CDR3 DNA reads TGTGCCAGCAGCTTGGGCTCTTTTCTAGCGACCTCCTACAATGAGCAGTTCTTC.